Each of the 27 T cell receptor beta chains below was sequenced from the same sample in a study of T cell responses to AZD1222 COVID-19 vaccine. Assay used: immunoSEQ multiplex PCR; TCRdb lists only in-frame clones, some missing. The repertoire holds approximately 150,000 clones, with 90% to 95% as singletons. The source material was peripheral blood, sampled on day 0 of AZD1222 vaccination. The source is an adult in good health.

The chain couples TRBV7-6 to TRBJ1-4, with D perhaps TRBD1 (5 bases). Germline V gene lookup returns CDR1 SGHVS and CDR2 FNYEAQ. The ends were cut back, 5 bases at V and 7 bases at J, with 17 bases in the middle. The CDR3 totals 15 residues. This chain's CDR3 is CASSPPSREVEKLFF. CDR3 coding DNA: TGTGCCAGCAGCCCCCCGAGCAGGGAGGTTGAAAAACTGTTTTTT. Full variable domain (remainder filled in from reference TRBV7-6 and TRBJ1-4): GAGVSQSPRYKVTKRGQDVALRCDPISGHVSLYWYRQALGQGPEFLTYFNYEAQQDKSGLPNDRFSAERPEGSISTLTIQRTEQRDSAMYRCASSPPSREVEKLFFGSGTQLSVL.

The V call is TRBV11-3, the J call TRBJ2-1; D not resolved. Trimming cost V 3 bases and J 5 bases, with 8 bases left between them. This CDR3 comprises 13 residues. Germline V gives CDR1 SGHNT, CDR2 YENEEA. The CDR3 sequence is CASSFDGNNEQFF. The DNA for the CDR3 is TGTGCCAGCAGCTTTGACGGTAACAATGAGCAGTTCTTC.

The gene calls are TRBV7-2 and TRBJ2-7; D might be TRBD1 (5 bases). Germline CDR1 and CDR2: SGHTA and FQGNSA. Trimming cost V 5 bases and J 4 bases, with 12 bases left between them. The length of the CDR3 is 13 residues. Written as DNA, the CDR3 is TGTGCCAGCAGCCCAACAGGTCCTTACGAGCAGTACTTC. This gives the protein CASSPTGPYEQYF.

The CDR3 region is CASSVAFRGPPNEQFF. The CDR3 nucleotides read TGTGCCAGCAGCGTAGCGTTCCGGGGACCGCCCAATGAGCAGTTCTTC. The rearrangement joins TRBV9 to TRBJ2-1, with D possibly called TRBD1 or TRBD2 (5 bases each). Trimming pared 0 bases from V and 6 bases from J, leaving 16 bases between. The length of the CDR3 is 16 residues. CDR1 and CDR2 from the germline V gene are SGDLS and YYNGEE.

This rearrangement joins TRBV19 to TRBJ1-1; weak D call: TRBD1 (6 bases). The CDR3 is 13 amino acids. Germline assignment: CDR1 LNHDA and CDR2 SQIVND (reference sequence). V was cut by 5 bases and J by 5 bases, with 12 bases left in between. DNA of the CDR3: TGTGCCAGTAGTGACAACAGGGTTACTGAAGCTTTCTTT. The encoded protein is CASSDNRVTEAFF.

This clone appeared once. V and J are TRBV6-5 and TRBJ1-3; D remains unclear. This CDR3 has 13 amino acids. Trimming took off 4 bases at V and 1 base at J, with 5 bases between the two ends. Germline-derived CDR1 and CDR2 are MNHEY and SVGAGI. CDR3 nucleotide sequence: TGTGCCAGCAGTTTTTATTCTGGAAACACCATATATTTT. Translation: CASSFYSGNTIYF.

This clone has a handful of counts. In nucleotides, the CDR3 is TGTGCCAGCAGCTCAGGAGGGGCCCAAAACACCATATATTTT. This encodes CASSSGGAQNTIYF. The chain links TRBV7-2 to TRBJ1-3, with D tentatively TRBD1 (5 bases). There are 14 residues in the CDR3. Deletions cut 4 bases from V and 6 bases from J, with 13 bases between. Germline assignment: CDR1 SGHTA and CDR2 FQGNSA. The full variable domain, with the rest looked up from reference TRBV7-2 and TRBJ1-3, is GAGVSQSPSNKVTEKGKDVELRCDPISGHTALYWYRQSLGQGLEFLIYFQGNSAPDKSGLPSDRFSAERTGGSVSTLTIQRTQQEDSAVYLCASSSGGAQNTIYFGEGSWLTVV.

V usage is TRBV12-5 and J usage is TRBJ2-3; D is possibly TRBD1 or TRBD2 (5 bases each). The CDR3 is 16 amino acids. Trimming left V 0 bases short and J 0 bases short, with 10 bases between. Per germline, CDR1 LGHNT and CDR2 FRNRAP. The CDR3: CASGLVGGISTDTQYF. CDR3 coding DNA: TGTGCTAGTGGTTTGGTTGGGGGTATTAGCACAGATACGCAGTATTTT.

CDR3 in amino acids: CASSEIRQKLPDTQYF. CDR3 sequence (DNA): TGTGCCAGCAGTGAAATTCGACAGAAATTACCAGATACGCAGTATTTT. The genes are TRBV6-1 and TRBJ2-3; D possibly corresponds to TRBD1 (5 bases). Trimming cost V 2 bases and J 4 bases, with 16 bases left between them. There are 16 residues in the CDR3. CDR1 is MNHNS, CDR2 SASEGT, per germline.

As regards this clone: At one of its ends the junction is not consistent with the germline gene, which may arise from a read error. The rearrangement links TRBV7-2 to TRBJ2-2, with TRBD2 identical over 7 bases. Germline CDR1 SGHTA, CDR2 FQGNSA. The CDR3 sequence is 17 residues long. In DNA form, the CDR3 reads TGTGCCAGCAGCTGGCTGTTTATGAGCGGGAACGCCGGGGAGCTGTTTTTT. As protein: CASSWLFMSGNAGELFF. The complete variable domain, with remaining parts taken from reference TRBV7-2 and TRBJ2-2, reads GAGVSQSPSNKVTEKGKDVELRCDPISGHTALYWYRQSLGQGLEFLIYFQGNSAPDKSGLPSDRFSAERTGGSVSTLTIQRTQQEDSAVYLCASSWLFMSGNAGELFFGEGSRLTVL.

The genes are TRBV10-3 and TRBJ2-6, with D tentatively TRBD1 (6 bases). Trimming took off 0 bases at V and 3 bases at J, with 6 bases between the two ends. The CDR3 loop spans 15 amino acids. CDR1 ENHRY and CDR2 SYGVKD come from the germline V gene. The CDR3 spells CAISESRGGANVLTF. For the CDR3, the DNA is TGTGCCATCAGTGAGTCCAGGGGTGGGGCCAACGTCCTGACTTTC.

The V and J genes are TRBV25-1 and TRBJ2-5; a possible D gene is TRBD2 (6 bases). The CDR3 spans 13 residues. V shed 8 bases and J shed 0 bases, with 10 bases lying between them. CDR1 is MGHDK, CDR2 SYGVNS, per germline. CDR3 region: CASSLAHQETQYF. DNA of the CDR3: TGTGCCAGCTCCCTAGCGCACCAAGAGACCCAGTACTTC.

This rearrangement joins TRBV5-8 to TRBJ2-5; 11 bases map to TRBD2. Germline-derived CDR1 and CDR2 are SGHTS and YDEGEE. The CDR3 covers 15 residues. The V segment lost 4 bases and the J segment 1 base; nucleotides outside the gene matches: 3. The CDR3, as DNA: TGTGCCAGCAGCACGGGACTAGCGGCCCAAGAGACCCAGTACTTC. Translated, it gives CASSTGLAAQETQYF.

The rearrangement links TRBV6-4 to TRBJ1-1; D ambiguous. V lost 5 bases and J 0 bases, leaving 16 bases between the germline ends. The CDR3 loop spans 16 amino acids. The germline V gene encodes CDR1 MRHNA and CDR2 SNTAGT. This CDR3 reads CASSTPLNPMNTEAFF. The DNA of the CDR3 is TGTGCCAGCAGTACCCCCCTAAACCCCATGAACACTGAAGCTTTCTTT.

The CDR3 sequence: CASSILGSRKETQYF. The DNA for the CDR3 is TGTGCCAGTAGTATCCTCGGCAGCCGAAAAGAGACCCAGTACTTC. The rearrangement links TRBV19 to TRBJ2-5; D ambiguous. CDR3 size: 15 residues. Trimming left V 3 bases short and J 3 bases short, with 14 bases between. Germline CDR1 is LNHDA and CDR2 is SQIVND (reference sequence).

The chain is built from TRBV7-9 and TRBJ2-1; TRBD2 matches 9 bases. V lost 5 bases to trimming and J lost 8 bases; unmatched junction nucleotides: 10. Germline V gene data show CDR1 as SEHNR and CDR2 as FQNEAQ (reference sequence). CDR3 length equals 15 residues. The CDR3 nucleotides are TGTGCCAGCAGCCCTAAGCTAGCGGGGATGTATGAGCAGTTCTTC. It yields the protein CASSPKLAGMYEQFF. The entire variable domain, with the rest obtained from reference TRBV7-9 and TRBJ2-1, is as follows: DTGVSQNPRHKITKRGQNVTFRCDPISEHNRLYWYRQTLGQGPEFLTYFQNEAQLEKSRLLSDRFSAERPKGSFSTLEIQRTEQGDSAMYLCASSPKLAGMYEQFFGPGTRLTVL.

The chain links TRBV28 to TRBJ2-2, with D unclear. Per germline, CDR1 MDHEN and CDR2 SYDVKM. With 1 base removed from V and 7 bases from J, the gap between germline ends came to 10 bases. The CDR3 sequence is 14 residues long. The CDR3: CASSLFVRYGELFF. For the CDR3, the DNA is TGTGCCAGCAGTTTATTCGTCAGATACGGGGAGCTGTTTTTT. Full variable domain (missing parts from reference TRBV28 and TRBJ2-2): DVKVTQSSRYLVKRTGEKVFLECVQDMDHENMFWYRQDPGLGLRLIYFSYDVKMKEKGDIPEGYSVSREKKERFSLILESASTNQTSMYLCASSLFVRYGELFFGEGSRLTVL.

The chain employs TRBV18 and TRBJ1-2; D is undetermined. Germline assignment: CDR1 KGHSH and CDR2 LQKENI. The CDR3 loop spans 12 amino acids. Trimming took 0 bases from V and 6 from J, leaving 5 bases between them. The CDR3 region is CASSPPVNGYTF. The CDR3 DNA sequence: TGTGCCAGCTCACCACCGGTGAATGGCTACACCTTC. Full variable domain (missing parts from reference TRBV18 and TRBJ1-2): NAGVMQNPRHLVRRRGQEARLRCSPMKGHSHVYWYRQLPEEGLKFMVYLQKENIIDESGMPKERFSAEFPKEGPSILRIQQVVRGDSAAYFCASSPPVNGYTFGSGTRLTVV.

The CDR3 loop reads CAWSFLTDEAFF. The CDR3 nucleotides read TGTGCCTGGAGTTTCTTGACAGATGAAGCTTTCTTT. The rearrangement uses TRBV30 and TRBJ1-1, with a tentative D call TRBD1 (5 bases). There are 12 residues in the CDR3. In germline, CDR1 is GTSNPN, CDR2 SVGIG (reference sequence). V dropped 2 bases and J dropped 7 bases, with 11 bases sitting between them. Full variable domain (rest looked up from reference TRBV30 and TRBJ1-1): SQTIHQWPATLVQPVGSPLSLECTVEGTSNPNLYWYRQAAGRGLQLLFYSVGIGQISSEVPQNLSASRPQDRQFILSSKKLLLSDSGFYLCAWSFLTDEAFFGQGTRLTVV.

CDR3: CASLKTSALNTGELFF. Written as DNA, the CDR3 is TGTGCCAGCCTCAAGACTAGCGCGTTGAACACCGGGGAGCTGTTTTTT. The J gene is TRBJ2-2, the V gene TRBV7-8; 8 nucleotides match TRBD2. Per germline, CDR1 SGHVS and CDR2 FQNEAQ. The junction had 9 bases not matched to a gene; V was cut back by 8 bases and J by 1 base. This CDR3 has 16 residues.

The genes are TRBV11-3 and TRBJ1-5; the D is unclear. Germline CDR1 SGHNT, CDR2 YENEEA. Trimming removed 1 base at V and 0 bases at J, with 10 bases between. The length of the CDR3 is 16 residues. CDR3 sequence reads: CASSLVLGYSNQPQHF. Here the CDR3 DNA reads TGTGCCAGCAGCTTAGTCCTCGGGTATAGCAATCAGCCCCAGCATTTT.

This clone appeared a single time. The CDR3 loop is CASSKGGLWGSYEQYF. As DNA, the CDR3 is TGTGCCAGCAGCAAAGGGGGCTTGTGGGGGTCCTACGAGCAGTACTTC. The chain recombines TRBV21-1 with TRBJ2-7. TRBV21-1 is a pseudogene locus. This CDR3 has 16 residues.

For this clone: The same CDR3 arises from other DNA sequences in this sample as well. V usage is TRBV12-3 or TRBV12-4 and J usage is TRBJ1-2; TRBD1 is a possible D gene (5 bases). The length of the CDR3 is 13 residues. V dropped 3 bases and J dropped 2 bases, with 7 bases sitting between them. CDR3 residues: CASSFRQNYGYTF. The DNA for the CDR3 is TGTGCCAGCAGTTTCAGACAGAACTATGGCTACACCTTC.

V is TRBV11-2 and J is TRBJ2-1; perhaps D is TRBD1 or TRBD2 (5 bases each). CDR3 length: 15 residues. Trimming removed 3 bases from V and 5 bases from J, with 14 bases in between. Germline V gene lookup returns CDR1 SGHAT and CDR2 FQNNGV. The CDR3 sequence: CASSFRGTGNNEQFF. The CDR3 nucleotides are TGTGCCAGCAGCTTTAGGGGCACGGGAAACAATGAGCAGTTCTTC.

As DNA, the CDR3 is TGTGCCAGCAGCTTAGGGCCACCCTACTCCAATGAGCAGTTCTTC. Its protein product is CASSLGPPYSNEQFF. This chain connects TRBV7-9 to TRBJ2-1; D call uncertain. Germline V gene data show CDR1 as SEHNR and CDR2 as FQNEAQ (reference sequence). This CDR3 comprises 15 residues. Trimming stripped 1 base from V and 6 bases from J, with 13 bases between.

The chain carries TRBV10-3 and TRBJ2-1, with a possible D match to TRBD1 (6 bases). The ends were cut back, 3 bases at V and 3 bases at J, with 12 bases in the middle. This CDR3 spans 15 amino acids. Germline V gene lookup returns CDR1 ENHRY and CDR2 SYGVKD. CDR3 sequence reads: CAISDSDRSYNEQFF. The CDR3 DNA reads TGTGCCATCAGTGACTCGGACAGAAGCTACAATGAGCAGTTCTTC.

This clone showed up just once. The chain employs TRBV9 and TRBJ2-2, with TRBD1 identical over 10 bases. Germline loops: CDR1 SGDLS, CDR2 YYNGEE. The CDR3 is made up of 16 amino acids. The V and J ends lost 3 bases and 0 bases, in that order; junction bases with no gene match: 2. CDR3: CASSAGTGANTGELFF. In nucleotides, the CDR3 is TGTGCCAGCAGCGCCGGGACAGGGGCGAACACCGGGGAGCTGTTTTTT.